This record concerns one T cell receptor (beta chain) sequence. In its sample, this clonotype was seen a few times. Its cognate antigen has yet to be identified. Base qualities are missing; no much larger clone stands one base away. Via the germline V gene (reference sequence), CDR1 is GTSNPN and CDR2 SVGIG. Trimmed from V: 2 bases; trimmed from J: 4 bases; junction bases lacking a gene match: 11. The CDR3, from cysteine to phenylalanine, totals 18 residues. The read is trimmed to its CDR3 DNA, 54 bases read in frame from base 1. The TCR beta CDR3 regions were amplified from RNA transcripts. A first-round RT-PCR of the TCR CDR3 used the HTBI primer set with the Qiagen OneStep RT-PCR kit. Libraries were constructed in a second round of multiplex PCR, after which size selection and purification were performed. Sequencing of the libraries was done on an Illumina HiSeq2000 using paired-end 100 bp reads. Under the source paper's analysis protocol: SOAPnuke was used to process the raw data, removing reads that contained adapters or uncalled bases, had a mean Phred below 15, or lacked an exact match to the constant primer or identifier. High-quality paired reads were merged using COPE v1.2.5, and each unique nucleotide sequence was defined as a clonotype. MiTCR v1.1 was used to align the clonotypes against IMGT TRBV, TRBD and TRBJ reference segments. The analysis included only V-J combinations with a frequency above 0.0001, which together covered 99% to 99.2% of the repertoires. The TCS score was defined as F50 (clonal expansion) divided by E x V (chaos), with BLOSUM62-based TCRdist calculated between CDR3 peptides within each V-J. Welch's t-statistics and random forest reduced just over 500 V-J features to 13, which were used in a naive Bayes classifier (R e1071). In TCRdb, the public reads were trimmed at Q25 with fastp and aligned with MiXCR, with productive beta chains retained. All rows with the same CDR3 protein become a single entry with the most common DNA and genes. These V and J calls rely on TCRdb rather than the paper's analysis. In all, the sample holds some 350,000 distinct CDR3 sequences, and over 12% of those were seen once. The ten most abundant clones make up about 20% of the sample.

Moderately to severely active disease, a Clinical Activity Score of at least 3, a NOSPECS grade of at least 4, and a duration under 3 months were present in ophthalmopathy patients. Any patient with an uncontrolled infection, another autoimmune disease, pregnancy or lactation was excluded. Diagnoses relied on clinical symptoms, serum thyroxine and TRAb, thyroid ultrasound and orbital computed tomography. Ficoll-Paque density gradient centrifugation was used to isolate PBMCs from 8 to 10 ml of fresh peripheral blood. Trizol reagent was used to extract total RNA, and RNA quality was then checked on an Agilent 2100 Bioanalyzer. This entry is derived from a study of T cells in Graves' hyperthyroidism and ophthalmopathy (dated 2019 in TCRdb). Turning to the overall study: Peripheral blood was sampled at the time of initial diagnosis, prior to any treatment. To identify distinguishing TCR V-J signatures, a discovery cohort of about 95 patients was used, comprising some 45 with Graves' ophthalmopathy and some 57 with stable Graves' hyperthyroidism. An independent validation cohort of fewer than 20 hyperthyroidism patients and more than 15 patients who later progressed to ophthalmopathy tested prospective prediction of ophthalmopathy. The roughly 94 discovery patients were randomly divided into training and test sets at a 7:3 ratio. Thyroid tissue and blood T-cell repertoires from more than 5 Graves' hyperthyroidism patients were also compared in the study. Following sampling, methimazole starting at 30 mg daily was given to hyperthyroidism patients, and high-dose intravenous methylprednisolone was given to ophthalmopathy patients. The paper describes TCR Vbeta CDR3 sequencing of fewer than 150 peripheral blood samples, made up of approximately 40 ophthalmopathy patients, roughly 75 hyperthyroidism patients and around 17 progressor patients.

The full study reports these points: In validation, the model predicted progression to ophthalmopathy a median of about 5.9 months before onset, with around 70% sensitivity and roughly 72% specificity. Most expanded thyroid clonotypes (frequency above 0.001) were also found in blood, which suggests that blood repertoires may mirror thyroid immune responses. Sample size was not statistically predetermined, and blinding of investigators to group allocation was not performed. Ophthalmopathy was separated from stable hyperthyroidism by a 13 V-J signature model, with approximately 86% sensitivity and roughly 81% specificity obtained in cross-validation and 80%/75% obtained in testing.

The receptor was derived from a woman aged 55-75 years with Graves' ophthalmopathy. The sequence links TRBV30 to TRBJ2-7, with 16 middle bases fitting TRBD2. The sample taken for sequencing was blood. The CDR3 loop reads CAWSPPGTSGRAGYEQYF. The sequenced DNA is TGTGCCTGGAGTCCCCCCGGGACTAGCGGGAGGGCGGGTTACGAGCAGTACTTC.